What follows are 3 T cell receptor beta chains derived from one specimen sequenced in a study of response to subunit inactivated influenza vaccine. TCRdb itself ran the RT-PCR reads through MiXCR, one entry per CDR3 protein. The data hold about 700,000 distinct CDR3 sequences, with 15% to 17% observed a single time. The sequences come from PBMCs from blood, collected roughly 12 days after vaccination. These receptors all come from a man aged 45-60 years who received an inactivated influenza vaccine.

V is TRBV11-2 and J is TRBJ2-5; TRBD2 matches 8 bases. The CDR3 is 16 amino acids. Germline V lookup: CDR1 SGHAT, CDR2 FQNNGV. Trimming took 2 bases from V and 2 from J; bases not matched to a gene: 7. CDR3 DNA sequence: TGTGCCAGCAGCTTATGGCCAGCGGGGGAACAAGAGACCCAGTACTTC. Residues: CASSLWPAGEQETQYF. The full variable domain, rest sourced from reference TRBV11-2 and TRBJ2-5, is EAGVAQSPRYKIIEKRQSVAFWCNPISGHATLYWYQQILGQGPKLLIQFQNNGVVDDSQLPKDRFSAERLKGVDSTLKIQPAKLEDSAVYLCASSLWPAGEQETQYFGPGTRLLVL.

The J gene is TRBJ1-5, the V gene TRBV5-6; the match to TRBD1 covers 8 bases. Trimming took 0 bases from V and 5 from J; bases not matched to a gene: 4. The germline CDR1 and CDR2 sequences are SGHDT and YYEEEE. The CDR3 has 15 amino acids. The CDR3 protein is CASSLARTGYQPQHF. The CDR3 DNA is TGTGCCAGCAGCTTGGCCAGGACAGGGTATCAGCCCCAGCATTTT.

This clonotype came up a few times. The V and J genes are TRBV7-2 and TRBJ2-7; D call uncertain. The CDR3 contains 14 residues. V shed 1 base and J shed 1 base, with 8 bases lying between them. Germline CDR1 is SGHTA and CDR2 is FQGNSA. The chain's CDR3 is CASSLEPGSYEQYF. CDR3 nucleotides: TGTGCCAGCAGCTTAGAGCCCGGGTCCTACGAGCAGTACTTC.